The entry that follows covers one T cell receptor beta chain sequence. Its antigen is as yet unknown. The data originate from a study of T cell repertoires in cytomegalovirus infection. The overall study: Matching HLA type, along with CMV infection, was indicated by public TCR beta signatures. Study-wide points: Carriers of CMV plus the relevant HLA were identified by cumulative public TCR beta family frequency. Predominance within the ex vivo response was attributable to HLA-C-restricted CMV-specific TCR beta clonotypes.

The length of the CDR3 is 16 residues. The germline V gene encodes CDR1 SGHTA and CDR2 FQGTGA. The germline V and J ends were trimmed by 5 bases and 7 bases, with 21 bases remaining between them. TCRdb passed the reads through MiXCR, listing each CDR3 protein once. This table holds 200,000 or so distinct CDR3 sequences, 28% found once. Sequencing input: PBMCs. The chain is built from TRBV7-3 and TRBJ2-1; D is possibly TRBD1 or TRBD2 (6 bases each). The source is a human donor in good health (CMV status not recorded). Some clones in this sample may be carry-over from other donors' samples. The CDR3 DNA follows: TGTGCCAGCAGCCCCAGGGGTGGGGCGGGATCTAATGAGCAGTTCTTC. Amino acid sequence: CASSPRGGAGSNEQFF.